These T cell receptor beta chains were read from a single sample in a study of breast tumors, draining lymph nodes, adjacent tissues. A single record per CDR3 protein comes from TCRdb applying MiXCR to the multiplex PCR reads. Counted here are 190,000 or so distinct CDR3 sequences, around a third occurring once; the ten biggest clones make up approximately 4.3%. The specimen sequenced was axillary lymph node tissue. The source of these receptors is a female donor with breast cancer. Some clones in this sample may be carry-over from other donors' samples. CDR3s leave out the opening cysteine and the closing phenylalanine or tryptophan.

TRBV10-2,ASNPQLGEGEETQY
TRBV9,ASSVAGTENQPQH
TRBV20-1,SATDLNSPPH
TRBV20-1,SARNPGLAGEQY
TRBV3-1,ASSPGWDRAGYGYT
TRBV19,ASSNGQPQH
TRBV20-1,SAPGQNPSDEQY
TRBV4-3,ASSQEQNSPLH
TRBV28,ASLPSGGSSEQY
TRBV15,ATSGWTSGGTDTQY
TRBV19,ASSAGQGGNQPQH
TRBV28,ASREGAYGYT
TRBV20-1,SAKAGGFCTIYFGEGSSETQY
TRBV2,ASGTASSTDTRY
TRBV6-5,ASSSTPGQGTQPQH
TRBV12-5,ASGSPGQEKDSPLH
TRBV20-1,SARDKRGQETQY
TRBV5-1,ASSAGTGGLERRSSPLH
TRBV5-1,ASSLPEETQY
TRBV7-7,ASPEATNEKLF
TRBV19,ASSIVGLSAKNIQY
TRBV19,ASSYMGGVPGQGHSYERY
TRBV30,ALSRGAGELF
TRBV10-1,ASSPRTGSNEQY
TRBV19,TSSDAYYNEQF
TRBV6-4,ASLPTGELF
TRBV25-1,ASSDFTNTEAF
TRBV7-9,ASSLAGLAVTLNEQF
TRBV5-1,ASSLYTGLQETQY
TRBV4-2,ASSQPQGAGEQF
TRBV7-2,ASSLVLAGTDTQY
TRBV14,ASSQAARQGVSGETQY
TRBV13,ASSLVSAGYFKQY
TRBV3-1,ASSQDGGRQY
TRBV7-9,ASSNLRDRNYQNLQY
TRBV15,ATSSLRQGPYEQY
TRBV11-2,ASSNRTGGNTEAF
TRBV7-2,ASSLGGTGKLQPQH
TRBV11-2,ASSSSYGTGVYEQY
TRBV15,ATSSVNGGADTQY
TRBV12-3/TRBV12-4,ASRSGTGKRETQY
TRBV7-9,ASSPRAVTPLAKHIQY
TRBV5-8,ASSRPGTSGEETQY
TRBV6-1,ASTELQGFGGQPQH
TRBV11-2,ASSLRPPDREETQY
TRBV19,ASSPLQGSTKKYEQS
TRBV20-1,SAALPLAGQNEQF
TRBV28,AISRAGSRSLDYT
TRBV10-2,ASSEGRSHYGYT
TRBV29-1,SVERGANPSSYNEQF
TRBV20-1,SARDLQGTNSYEQY
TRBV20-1,SANHRGNQPQH
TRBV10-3,AISESTDQTQY
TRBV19,ASDSGHLTDTQY
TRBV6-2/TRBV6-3,ASRPTTGTSGDEQF
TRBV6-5,ASSYSYRAGGNSPLH
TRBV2,ARGLEETQY
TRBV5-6,ASSLWQGKTYGYT
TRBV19,ASSITIVRGGQPQH
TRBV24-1,ATKRGAYYEQY